These T cell receptor beta chains were read from a single sample in a study of T cells in Graves' hyperthyroidism and ophthalmopathy. One entry per CDR3 protein results from TCRdb running MiXCR on the multiplex PCR reads. The sample records 500,000 or so distinct CDR3 sequences, 15% to 20% being singletons. Sequenced: blood. Every receptor here comes from a woman in her thirties with Graves' ophthalmopathy. CDR3s include the opening cysteine and the closing phenylalanine or tryptophan. D genes are given only for firm matches. Clone size, where shown, is once, few, many, or a class for clones that have expanded.

many	TRBV2	TRBJ1-1	NA	CASSHYPQGGAGGAFF	TGTGCCAGCAGCCACTACCCCCAAGGGGGGGCGGGTGGAGCTTTCTTT
many	TRBV20-1	TRBJ2-7	NA	CSARTDSYEQYF	TGCAGTGCTAGGACGGACTCCTACGAGCAGTACTTC
many	TRBV6-1	TRBJ2-1	NA	CASSLDSAMYNEQFF	TGTGCCAGCAGTCTAGACTCCGCGATGTACAATGAGCAGTTCTTC
many	TRBV29-1	TRBJ2-3	TRBD2	CSVLVAGENWGPDTQYF	TGCAGCGTTTTGGTAGCGGGAGAGAATTGGGGCCCAGATACGCAGTATTTT
NA	TRBV20-1	TRBJ1-4	NA	CSASRGATEKLFF	TGCAGTGCTTCCAGGGGCGCAACTGAAAAACTGTTTTTT
many	TRBV28	TRBJ2-4	NA	CASSLLGAPGDIQYF	TGTGCCAGCAGTTTATTGGGGGCCCCCGGTGACATTCAGTACTTC
once	TRBV6-4	TRBJ2-1	TRBD2	CASSGPSGSLIYNEQFF	TGTGCCAGCAGTGGGCCTAGCGGCTCACTAATCTACAATGAGCAGTTCTTC
few	TRBV20-1	TRBJ2-6	TRBD2	CSAPFSGRKIDSGANVLTF	TGCAGTGCTCCTTTTAGCGGGAGAAAGATCGACTCTGGGGCCAACGTCCTGACTTTC
NA	TRBV28	TRBJ1-4	NA	CASSLLGRAGKLFF	TGTGCCAGCAGTTTATTGGGCAGAGCAGGAAAACTGTTTTTT
NA	TRBV29-1	TRBJ1-1	NA	CSVPGEGAEAFF	TGCAGCGTTCCAGGGGAAGGCGCTGAAGCTTTCTTT
few	TRBV28	TRBJ1-5	NA	CASSKTGYNQPQHF	TGTGCCAGCAGTAAGACAGGTTATAATCAGCCCCAGCATTTT
NA	TRBV11-2	TRBJ1-1	TRBD1	CASSLVGTANTEAFF	TGTGCCAGCAGCTTAGTCGGGACAGCGAACACTGAAGCTTTCTTT
few	TRBV27	TRBJ2-2	NA	CASSSFILRGANTGELFF	TGTGCCAGCAGTTCATTCATACTTCGCGGGGCGAACACCGGGGAGCTGTTTTTT
many	TRBV20-1	TRBJ2-1	TRBD2	CSARVASGFNEQFF	TGCAGTGCTAGAGTGGCTAGCGGGTTTAATGAGCAGTTCTTC
few	TRBV20-1	TRBJ2-7	TRBD2	CSARVGGSAVYEQYF	TGCAGTGCTAGAGTGGGCGGGAGTGCCGTCTACGAGCAGTACTTC
NA	TRBV6-6	TRBJ1-2	NA	CASSYSTYNYGYTF	TGTGCCAGCAGTTACTCTACCTACAATTATGGCTACACCTTC
many	TRBV20-1	TRBJ2-6	NA	CSARDWRSSGANVLTF	TGCAGTGCTAGAGATTGGCGGAGCTCTGGGGCCAACGTCCTGACTTTC
NA	TRBV5-4	TRBJ1-2	NA	CASSLNRDYGYTF	TGTGCCAGCAGCTTGAACAGGGACTATGGCTACACCTTC
few	TRBV6-5	TRBJ1-2	NA	CASSYSKTAGDGYTF	TGTGCCAGCAGTTACTCGAAAACGGCTGGGGATGGCTACACCTTC
many	TRBV2	TRBJ1-1	NA	CASTLVTEAFF	TGTGCCAGCACCCTGGTCACTGAAGCTTTCTTT
NA	TRBV7-9	TRBJ1-3	TRBD1	CASIRGQGANTIYF	TGTGCCAGCATCCGGGGACAGGGGGCGAACACCATATATTTT
once	TRBV9	TRBJ1-3	NA	CASSVETDPGSTIYF	TGTGCCAGCAGCGTAGAAACAGACCCTGGAAGCACCATATATTTT
few	TRBV11-3	TRBJ2-5	NA	CASSARGGRAPWETQYF	TGTGCCAGCAGCGCCCGAGGGGGTAGGGCCCCCTGGGAGACCCAGTACTTC
many	TRBV24-1	TRBJ1-5	NA	CATSEDSSNQPQHF	TGTGCCACCAGTGAAGACTCAAGCAATCAGCCCCAGCATTTT
NA	TRBV18	TRBJ2-7	NA	CASSPTGHTYEQYF	TGTGCCAGCTCACCAACGGGACATACCTACGAGCAGTACTTC
many	TRBV6-1	TRBJ2-7	NA	CASSVGTLSSYEQYF	TGTGCCAGCAGCGTCGGGACTCTTAGCTCCTACGAGCAGTACTTC
many	TRBV30	TRBJ2-7	NA	CAWRGDNYEQYF	TGTGCCTGGAGGGGAGACAACTACGAGCAGTACTTC
NA	TRBV25-1	TRBJ2-7	NA	CASRDTFTYEQYF	TGTGCCAGCCGGGACACCTTCACCTACGAGCAGTACTTC
many	TRBV7-3	TRBJ1-1	NA	CASSLSWNTEAFF	TGTGCCAGCAGCTTAAGCTGGAACACTGAAGCTTTCTTT
NA	TRBV12-3/TRBV12-4	TRBJ2-2	NA	CASSPTRYLGELFF	TGTGCCAGCAGCCCCACCCGGTATCTCGGGGAGCTGTTTTTT
few	TRBV27	TRBJ2-1	NA	CASLHSARSSYNEQFF	TGTGCCAGCCTCCATAGCGCCCGAAGCTCCTACAATGAGCAGTTCTTC
NA	TRBV7-9	TRBJ1-2	NA	CASSSPGFPAYYGYTF	TGTGCCAGCAGCTCCCCGGGGTTTCCGGCCTACTATGGCTACACCTTC
NA	TRBV7-9	TRBJ2-3	NA	CASAGQHTDTQYF	TGTGCTAGCGCGGGACAGCACACAGATACGCAGTATTTT
NA	TRBV2	TRBJ2-1	NA	CASSDSSGNIIGEQFF	TGTGCCAGCAGTGACTCGTCGGGAAATATCATCGGTGAGCAGTTCTTC
many	TRBV12-3/TRBV12-4	TRBJ1-2	TRBD1	CASRPGQGSGYTF	TGTGCCAGCAGGCCGGGACAGGGTTCCGGCTACACCTTC
NA	TRBV18	TRBJ2-6	NA	CASSLRTAMESGANVLTF	TGTGCCAGCTCACTTCGTACAGCCATGGAATCTGGGGCCAACGTCCTGACTTTC
few	TRBV9	TRBJ2-1	NA	CASSARTDNEQFF	TGTGCCAGCAGCGCCCGGACAGACAATGAGCAGTTCTTC
NA	TRBV19	TRBJ2-2	NA	CASSAQTFTGELFF	TGTGCCAGTAGCGCACAGACTTTCACCGGGGAGCTGTTTTTT
many	TRBV6-2/TRBV6-3	TRBJ2-1	TRBD2	CASSGADMNEQFF	TGTGCCTCGAGCGGGGCAGATATGAATGAGCAGTTCTTC
few	TRBV20-1	TRBJ2-1	TRBD2	CSARDLAGGSNEQFF	TGCAGTGCTAGAGATCTAGCGGGAGGTAGCAATGAGCAGTTCTTC
few	TRBV28	TRBJ2-7	NA	CASSSQTLSCEQYF	TGTGCCAGCAGTTCGCAGACACTTTCCTGCGAGCAGTACTTC
few	TRBV29-1	TRBJ2-7	NA	CSVESGSSYEQYF	TGCAGCGTTGAATCCGGGAGCTCCTACGAGCAGTACTTC
few	TRBV12-3/TRBV12-4	TRBJ2-7	TRBD2	CASSFVAGFSYEQYF	TGTGCCAGCAGTTTCGTAGCGGGATTCTCCTACGAGCAGTACTTC
NA	TRBV19	TRBJ1-1	NA	CASSIEQSTEAFF	TGTGCCAGTAGTATAGAGCAGAGCACTGAAGCTTTCTTT